These T cell receptor beta chains were read from a single sample in a study of CD8+ T cells in alopecia areata. This table comes from immunoSEQ multiplex PCR, and its TCRdb copy is limited to in-frame clones, with some not included. The table lists about 150,000 clones, about 53% of them singletons. Source: CD8+ T cells sorted from blood, taken at week 0. The receptors stem from a human donor with alopecia areata. Each CDR3 is given with its conserved first and last residue. Each record gives: clone size, V gene, D gene, J gene, CDR3 DNA, CDR3 protein. D genes are given only for firm matches. Clone size is given for some rows only: seen once, a few or many times, or a class if the clone is expanded.

>few|TRBV15|-|TRBJ2-7
TGTGCCACCAGCAGACCCTCTCGGCCTGACAGTAGCTCCTACGAGCAGTACTTC
CATSRPSRPDSSSYEQYF
>-|TRBV5-6|TRBD2|TRBJ2-5
TGTGCCAGCAGCGGGACGGGACTAGCGGTTCCAGAGACCCAGTACTTC
CASSGTGLAVPETQYF
>-|TRBV29-1|-|TRBJ2-3
TGCAGCGTTGAAGGATACGAGGAGTCGCGGGCGAACACAGATACGCAGTATTTT
CSVEGYEESRANTDTQYF
>-|TRBV11-2|-|TRBJ2-2
TGTGCCAGCAGCTTAGAGTTTTCCGGGGAGCTGTTTTTT
CASSLEFSGELFF
>-|TRBV29-1|TRBD1|TRBJ1-2
TGCAGCGTCTGGACAGGGCCTAACTATGGCTACACCTTC
CSVWTGPNYGYTF
>-|TRBV9|-|TRBJ2-3
TGTGCCGCTTCGCCGGGGGTCAACCCTAACACAGATACGCAGTATTTT
CAASPGVNPNTDTQYF
>-|TRBV5-6|-|TRBJ1-5
TGTGCCAGCAGCTTGGGCGGGGCAGAAAATCAGCCCCAGCATTTT
CASSLGGAENQPQHF
>-|TRBV6-5|-|TRBJ2-3
TGTGCCAGCAGTTACGACAGAACAGATACGCAGTATTTT
CASSYDRTDTQYF
>-|TRBV27|-|TRBJ2-7
TGTGCCAGCTCAACCTACGAGCAGTACTTC
CASSTYEQYF
>-|TRBV11-2|TRBD1|TRBJ2-7
TGTGCCAGCAGCCCAGGACAGGGGGCCTACGAGCAGTACTTC
CASSPGQGAYEQYF
>-|TRBV4-3|-|TRBJ2-1
TGCGCCAGCAGCCAAGATGATTCCTGGAGAGAACGGGGTGAGCAGTTCTTC
CASSQDDSWRERGEQFF
>-|TRBV12-5|-|TRBJ2-1
TGTGCTAGTGGTCCCAGGAATAATGAGCAGTTCTTC
CASGPRNNEQFF
>-|TRBV29-1|-|TRBJ1-2
TGCAGCGTACCAGGGTACTATGGCTACACCTTC
CSVPGYYGYTF
>-|TRBV29-1|TRBD1|TRBJ1-2
TGCAGCGTCCCTGGGACAGGACCCTTTGGCTACACCTTC
CSVPGTGPFGYTF
>few|TRBV5-1|-|TRBJ1-6
TGCGCCAGCAGCTTCGGGCCCTATAATTCACCCCTCCACTTT
CASSFGPYNSPLHF
>-|TRBV30|-|TRBJ1-2
TGTGCCTGGAGTCAGATGGCCGTGGGCTACACCTTC
CAWSQMAVGYTF
>few|TRBV5-1|TRBD2|TRBJ2-1
TGCGCCAGCAGCTCAGCGGGGGCCGGAACCTACAATGAGCAGTTCTTC
CASSSAGAGTYNEQFF
>few|TRBV20-1|-|TRBJ2-5
TGCAGTGCCGTCTTTATAGAGACCCAGTACTTC
CSAVFIETQYF
>few|TRBV19|TRBD1|TRBJ1-5
TGTGCCAGTAGTATTGGGACAGGGGGCGTTTATCAGCCCCAGCATTTT
CASSIGTGGVYQPQHF
>-|TRBV28|-|TRBJ2-7
TGTGCCAGCAGCCTGGGACTTCCCTACGAGCAGTACTTC
CASSLGLPYEQYF
>-|TRBV29-1|-|TRBJ2-6
TGCAGCGTTAAGGGGTTTGACCGGGCCAACGTCCTGACTTTC
CSVKGFDRANVLTF
>-|TRBV29-1|-|TRBJ1-1
TGCAGCGCTGAAATCTCAAGCAGGGCTTTCTTT
CSAEISSRAFF
>few|TRBV7-8|-|TRBJ2-7
TGTGCCAGCAGCTTTTTGGAATCCCACGAGCAGTACTTC
CASSFLESHEQYF
>-|TRBV27|-|TRBJ1-5
TGTGCCAGCGGGCCGAAAAATCAGCCCCAGCATTTT
CASGPKNQPQHF
>-|TRBV30|TRBD1|TRBJ1-6
TGTGCCTGGAGTGTAGCGACAGGGGATTCACCCCTCCACTTT
CAWSVATGDSPLHF
>-|TRBV27|TRBD1|TRBJ2-2
TGTGCCAGCAGTTTCCCAGGGGGTCTGAACACCGGGGAGCTGTTTTTT
CASSFPGGLNTGELFF
>-|TRBV7-2|TRBD1|TRBJ2-5
TGTGCCAGCAGCCCGGGGTGGACAGGGGGAGTAGAGACCCAGTACTTC
CASSPGWTGGVETQYF
>few|TRBV7-6|-|TRBJ2-5
TGTGCCAGCAGCTTCAGGGCGATGGAGACCCAGTACTTC
CASSFRAMETQYF
>-|TRBV29-1|-|TRBJ1-1
TGCAGCGTTGAAATGAAAGGGAGTGGTGAAGCTTTCTTT
CSVEMKGSGEAFF
>-|TRBV9|TRBD1|TRBJ2-7
TGTGCCAGCAGCGGGACAGGGTCGATACCTTACGAGCAGTACTTC
CASSGTGSIPYEQYF
>few|TRBV29-1|TRBD2|TRBJ2-7
TGCAGCGTTGAACTAGCGGGGACCTACGAGCAGTACTTC
CSVELAGTYEQYF
>few|TRBV9|TRBD1|TRBJ1-2
TGTGCCAGCAGCGCAAGGACAGGTGTCTATGGCTACACCTTC
CASSARTGVYGYTF
>-|TRBV29-1|-|TRBJ1-1
TGCAGCGTTGAAGATTTCTGGAACAGGGCAAGAGGAGCTTTCTTT
CSVEDFWNRARGAFF
>few|TRBV5-1|TRBD1|TRBJ2-7
TGCGCCAGCAGCTCAGGGGGCAAGTACGAGCAGTACTTC
CASSSGGKYEQYF
>-|TRBV7-2|TRBD2|TRBJ2-7
TGTGCCAGCAGCTTAACCCGGGGGGTCTACGAGCAGTACTTC
CASSLTRGVYEQYF
>-|TRBV27|-|TRBJ1-5
TGTGCCAGCAGTTTGTTGGGTCAGCCCCAGCATTTT
CASSLLGQPQHF